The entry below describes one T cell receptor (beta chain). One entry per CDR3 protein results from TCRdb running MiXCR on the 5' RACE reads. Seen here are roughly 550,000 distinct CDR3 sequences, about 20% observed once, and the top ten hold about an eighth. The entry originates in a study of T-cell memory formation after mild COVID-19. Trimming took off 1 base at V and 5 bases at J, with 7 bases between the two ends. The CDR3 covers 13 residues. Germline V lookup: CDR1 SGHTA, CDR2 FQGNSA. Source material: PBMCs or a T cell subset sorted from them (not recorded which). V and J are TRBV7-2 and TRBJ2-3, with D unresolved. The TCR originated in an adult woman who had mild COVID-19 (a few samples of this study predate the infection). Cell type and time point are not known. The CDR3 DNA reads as TGTGCCAGCAGCTTAGGCTTCCAAGATACGCAGTATTTT. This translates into CASSLGFQDTQYF. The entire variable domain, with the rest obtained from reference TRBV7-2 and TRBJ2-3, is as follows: GAGVSQSPSNKVTEKGKDVELRCDPISGHTALYWYRQSLGQGLEFLIYFQGNSAPDKSGLPSDRFSAERTGGSVSTLTIQRTQQEDSAVYLCASSLGFQDTQYFGPGTRLTVL.